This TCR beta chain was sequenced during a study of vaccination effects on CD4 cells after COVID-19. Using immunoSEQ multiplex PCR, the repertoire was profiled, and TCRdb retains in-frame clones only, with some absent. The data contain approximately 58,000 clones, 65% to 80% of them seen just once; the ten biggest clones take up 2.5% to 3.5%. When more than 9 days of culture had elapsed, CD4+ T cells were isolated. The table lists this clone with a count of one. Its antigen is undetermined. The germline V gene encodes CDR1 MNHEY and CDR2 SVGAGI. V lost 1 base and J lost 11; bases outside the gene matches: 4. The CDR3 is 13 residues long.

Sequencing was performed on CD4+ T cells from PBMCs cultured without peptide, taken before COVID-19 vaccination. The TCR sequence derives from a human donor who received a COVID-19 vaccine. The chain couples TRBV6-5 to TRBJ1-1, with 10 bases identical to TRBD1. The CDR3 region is CASSYLPGQGAFF. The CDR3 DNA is TGTGCCAGCAGTTACTTACCGGGACAGGGGGCTTTCTTT.